This T cell receptor (beta chain) was found in a study of blood T cell repertoires in COVID-19. The overall study: The study drew acute and convalescent COVID-19 samples from the United States, Italy and Spain.

In the source study's methods: Scientists estimated how many nucleated cells there were by amplifying reference gene primers. The data were produced by immunoSEQ multiplex PCR, yet TCRdb's version contains in-frame clones alone and is incomplete. That table gives V, J and clone size, and the DNA gave D and trimming. In the table there are about 110,000 clones, 75% to 95% of which are singletons. With V trimmed by 0 bases and J by 8 bases, 5 bases remained unmatched. Germline CDR1 MNHEY, CDR2 SVGAGI. The CDR3 spans 15 residues. The sequence derives from a woman aged 30 to 39 with acute or convalescent COVID-19. J is TRBJ1-4 and V is TRBV6-5, with 8 bases matching TRBD1. The sequenced sample was peripheral blood. The CDR3 reads CASSYSGTGGEKLFF. DNA for the CDR3: TGTGCCAGCAGTTACTCCGGGACAGGAGGGGAAAAACTGTTTTTT.